Shown below are 25 T cell receptor beta chains from a single sample sequenced in a study of blood T cell repertoires in COVID-19. Assay used: immunoSEQ multiplex PCR; TCRdb lists only in-frame clones, some missing. Here the sample spans nearly 250,000 clones, roughly 82% being singletons. Material for sequencing was PBMCs or T cells enriched from blood (not recorded which). Receptor source: a woman aged 45 to 65 who had recovered from COVID-19.

This chain uses TRBV4-2 with TRBJ2-1; 8 positions match TRBD2. CDR3 length: 14 residues. Germline lookup yields CDR1 LGHNA and CDR2 YNFKEQ. V shed 3 bases, J shed 7 bases, and the junction held 5 bases outside the gene matches. The CDR3 DNA is TGTGCCAGCAGCCAGGGACTAGTTCAGAATGAGCAGTTCTTC. Amino acid sequence: CASSQGLVQNEQFF.

The CDR3 region has the DNA TGTGCCATCCGCCCTTTGACAGGCAGAAACACCATATATTTT. This codes for CAIRPLTGRNTIYF. The genes are TRBV7-9 and TRBJ1-3, with D possibly TRBD1 on 6 matching bases. The CDR3 contains 14 residues. In germline, CDR1 is SEHNR, CDR2 FQNEAQ (reference sequence). The V end lost 10 bases, the J end lost 5 bases, and 18 bases lay between the germline ends.

CDR3 sequence: CASTGTAGNTIYF. The DNA of the CDR3 is TGCGCCAGTACAGGGACGGCTGGAAACACCATATATTTT. This chain uses TRBV5-1 with TRBJ1-3, with D perhaps matching TRBD1 (6 bases). Germline V gene lookup returns CDR1 SGHRS and CDR2 YFSETQ. The CDR3 is 13 residues long. V was cut by 8 bases and J by 2 bases, with 11 bases left in between.

The J gene is TRBJ1-6, the V gene TRBV28, with D unresolved. Germline V gene lookup returns CDR1 MDHEN and CDR2 SYDVKM. Trimming took 8 bases from V and 1 from J, leaving 9 bases between them. The CDR3 has 14 amino acids. The CDR3 coding sequence is TGTGCCAGCCTCGAGAGGTCCTATAATTCACCCCTCCACTTT. Its protein product is CASLERSYNSPLHF.

The chain employs TRBV11-3 and TRBJ1-1; TRBD1 is a possible D gene (5 bases). Deletions cut 3 bases from V and 6 bases from J, with 17 bases between. The CDR3 extends over 15 amino acids. CDR1 and CDR2 from the germline V gene are SGHNT and YENEEA. CDR3 in DNA: TGTGCCAGCAGCTTCTCAGGGCCCCGTACCCCTGAAGCTTTCTTT. It is translated as CASSFSGPRTPEAFF.

The CDR3 bases are TGTGCCACCAGCAGAGTCGGAGCAACTAATGAAAAACTGTTTTTT. Amino acids: CATSRVGATNEKLFF. The genes are TRBV15 and TRBJ1-4; D not certain. Germline CDR1 and CDR2: LNHNV and YYDKDF (reference sequence). There are 15 residues in the CDR3. Trimming took off 1 base at V and 0 bases at J, with 6 bases between the two ends.

This clone was seen a few times. The CDR3 DNA follows: TGTGCCAGCTCATCCAGACAGGGGACGGGTGAGCAGTTCTTC. Translating gives CASSSRQGTGEQFF. The chain combines TRBV18 with TRBJ2-1; 8 positions agree with TRBD1. Germline CDR1 KGHSH, CDR2 LQKENI. Trimming took 5 bases from V and 9 from J; bases not matched to a gene: 9. The CDR3 spans 14 residues.

CDR3 in amino acids: CASSFKDSNSPLHF. The DNA of the CDR3 is TGTGCCAGCAGTTTTAAGGACTCTAATTCACCCCTCCACTTT. This chain connects TRBV27 to TRBJ1-6; D ambiguous. The V gene's germline CDR1 is MNHEY and CDR2 SMNVEV (reference sequence). The CDR3 extends over 14 amino acids. V lost 3 bases and J 6 bases, leaving 9 bases between the germline ends.

This chain connects TRBV4-3 to TRBJ1-2, with no clear D. Germline-derived CDR1 and CDR2 are LGHNA and YSLEER. There are 14 residues in the CDR3. V gave up 0 bases and J gave up 4 bases, with 9 bases separating them. CDR3: CASSQDLTVYGYTF. CDR3 in DNA: TGCGCCAGCAGCCAAGATTTGACTGTCTATGGCTACACCTTC.

The J gene is TRBJ2-7, the V gene TRBV6-2 or TRBV6-3; D is perhaps TRBD2 (5 bases). This CDR3 spans 15 amino acids. V shed 6 bases and J shed 3 bases, with 18 bases lying between them. Germline V lookup: CDR1 MNHEY, CDR2 SVGEGT. The CDR3 DNA reads as TGTGCCAGCAGCAAGCGGTGGGAGCCAAACTACGAGCAGTACTTC. This encodes CASSKRWEPNYEQYF.

The chain employs TRBV27 and TRBJ2-7, with a weak D call TRBD1 (5 bases). The V gene lost 2 bases and the J gene lost 0 bases, with 11 bases spanning the gap. CDR1 is MNHEY and CDR2 is SMNVEV in the germline V gene (reference sequence). The CDR3 runs 15 residues. In DNA, the CDR3 is TGTGCCAGCAGTTTACAGGGTGGGAACTCCTACGAGCAGTACTTC. Protein product: CASSLQGGNSYEQYF.

This sequence joins TRBV7-9 and TRBJ2-1; D perhaps matches TRBD2 (5 bases). The CDR3 is 16 residues long. Germline lookup yields CDR1 SEHNR and CDR2 FQNEAQ (reference sequence). With 0 bases removed from V and 8 bases from J, the gap between germline ends came to 17 bases. Written as DNA, the CDR3 is TGTGCCAGCAGCTTAGCTAGGGCTCCCGAGGGCTATGAGCAGTTCTTC. Its translation: CASSLARAPEGYEQFF.

This clone turned up a few times. The chain recombines TRBV18 with TRBJ2-3; no definite D call. Germline CDR1 and CDR2: KGHSH and LQKENI. Trimming took 8 bases from V and 6 from J, leaving 15 bases between them. The CDR3 has 13 residues. The chain's CDR3 is CASTSTLADTQYF. In DNA form, the CDR3 reads TGTGCCAGCACTTCAACCTTAGCCGATACGCAGTATTTT.

V gene TRBV28 combines with J gene TRBJ1-1; TRBD1 matches 7 bases. Germline V gene data show CDR1 as MDHEN and CDR2 as SYDVKM. J gave up 5 bases and V 8 bases, and 8 bases lay outside the gene matches. The CDR3 length is 13 residues. This chain's CDR3 is CASRGQVFTEAFF. The CDR3 DNA sequence: TGTGCCAGCCGAGGACAGGTGTTTACTGAAGCTTTCTTT.

This rearrangement joins TRBV15 to TRBJ2-5; 7 nucleotides line up with TRBD1. The germline gives CDR1 LNHNV, CDR2 YYDKDF (reference sequence). V was clipped by 0 bases and J by 5 bases; unmatched bases: 6. This CDR3 is built from 15 residues. CDR3 in DNA: TGTGCCACCAGCAGAGATAGAGGGGGCGGTGAGACCCAGTACTTC. This sequence encodes CATSRDRGGGETQYF.

The V call is TRBV7-9, the J call TRBJ1-4; 7 nucleotides line up with TRBD1. CDR1 is SEHNR, CDR2 FQNEAQ, per germline (reference sequence). J gave up 7 bases and V 4 bases, and 9 bases lay outside the gene matches. The CDR3 is made up of 15 amino acids. CDR3 sequence: CASSSPGQIFEKLFF. CDR3 sequence (DNA): TGTGCCAGCAGCTCGCCGGGACAGATCTTTGAAAAACTGTTTTTT. The whole variable domain, filled in from reference TRBV7-9 and TRBJ1-4, reads DTGVSQNPRHKITKRGQNVTFRCDPISEHNRLYWYRQTLGQGPEFLTYFQNEAQLEKSRLLSDRFSAERPKGSFSTLEIQRTEQGDSAMYLCASSSPGQIFEKLFFGSGTQLSVL.

The chain carries TRBV4-3 and TRBJ2-1; TRBD2 agrees at 12 bases. With V trimmed by 6 bases and J by 6 bases, 0 bases remained unmatched. CDR1 is LGHNA and CDR2 is YSLEER in the germline V gene. CDR3 length equals 13 residues. CDR3 DNA: TGCGCCAGCAGACTAGCGGGAGGCAATGAGCAGTTCTTC. It is translated as CASRLAGGNEQFF.

In this sample, this clone turned up once. The chain recombines TRBV18 with TRBJ1-6, with 7 bases aligning to TRBD1. This CDR3 region has 15 residues. Looked up from germline, CDR1 is KGHSH and CDR2 is LQKENI. V was pared by 3 bases and J by 10 bases, with 9 bases of the junction left unmatched. CDR3 DNA sequence: TGTGCCAGCTCACCCGAGACAGGGAGGTTCTCACCCCTCCACTTT. It specifies CASSPETGRFSPLHF. Full variable domain (missing parts from reference TRBV18 and TRBJ1-6): NAGVMQNPRHLVRRRGQEARLRCSPMKGHSHVYWYRQLPEEGLKFMVYLQKENIIDESGMPKERFSAEFPKEGPSILRIQQVVRGDSAAYFCASSPETGRFSPLHFGNGTRLTVT.

The chain couples TRBV15 to TRBJ1-1, with 9 nucleotides matching TRBD1. CDR1 is LNHNV, CDR2 YYDKDF, per germline (reference sequence). The length of the CDR3 is 16 residues. Trimming at V came to 3 bases and at J to 4 bases, leaving 9 bases not matched to a gene. The CDR3 region has the DNA TGTGCCACCAGCAGGGGACAGGGAAGTATGAGCACTGAAGCTTTCTTT. Protein: CATSRGQGSMSTEAFF.

V gene TRBV11-1 combines with J gene TRBJ2-2; D perhaps matches TRBD1 (6 bases). CDR3 length equals 14 residues. V was shortened by 5 bases and J by 2 bases, with 9 bases between the two germline ends. Germline V gene sequence: CDR1 SGHAT, CDR2 FQDESV (reference sequence). This chain's CDR3 is CASSPGTNTGELFF. The CDR3 bases are TGTGCCAGCAGCCCCGGGACAAACACCGGGGAGCTGTTTTTT.

A single count supports this clone. The chain employs TRBV11-1 and TRBJ2-1; 9 positions match TRBD1. There are 15 residues in the CDR3. V shed 6 bases and J 7 bases; nucleotides not matched to a gene: 10. CDR1 and CDR2 (germline): SGHAT, FQDESV (reference sequence). The CDR3 sequence: CASSYYRDRANEQFF. Written as DNA, the CDR3 is TGTGCCAGCAGTTACTACCGGGACAGGGCAAATGAGCAGTTCTTC.

This sequence joins TRBV28 and TRBJ1-2; the D gene is possibly TRBD1 (6 bases). Germline CDR1 is MDHEN and CDR2 is SYDVKM. V was cut by 10 bases and J by 3 bases, with 12 bases left in between. The CDR3 length is 12 residues. For the CDR3, the DNA is TGTGCCACCGGGGACACCTACTATGGCTACACCTTC. This sequence encodes CATGDTYYGYTF.

With respect to this clone: Other nucleotide sequences in the sample specify the same CDR3. The chain is built from TRBV11-3 and TRBJ2-2; 11 bases fit TRBD2. The V segment lost 1 base and the J segment 5 bases; nucleotides outside the gene matches: 3. This CDR3 region has 16 residues. Germline lookup yields CDR1 SGHNT and CDR2 YENEEA. The CDR3, as DNA: TGTGCCAGCAGCTTAGGGCTAGCGGGGGGAACCGGGGAGCTGTTTTTT. Its protein is CASSLGLAGGTGELFF.

The rearrangement uses TRBV5-1 and TRBJ1-2, with TRBD1 matching over 8 bases. Losses at the gene ends were 6 bases for V and 7 bases for J; bases not matched to a gene: 11. CDR3 length: 14 residues. CDR1 is SGHRS, CDR2 YFSETQ, per germline. The CDR3 coding sequence is TGCGCCAGCACCCTTTCCGACAGGGGAAGTGGCTACACCTTC. Encoded protein: CASTLSDRGSGYTF.

This clone was detected only a few times. The chain has TRBV7-2 and TRBJ2-5; D is uncertain. The CDR3 runs 13 residues. The germline CDR1 and CDR2 sequences are SGHTA and FQGNSA. Deletions cut 4 bases from V and 5 bases from J, with 11 bases between. The CDR3 loop is CASSSEIGETQYF. In nucleotides, the CDR3 is TGTGCCAGCAGCTCCGAGATCGGGGAGACCCAGTACTTC.